These 28 T cell receptor beta chains originate from one sample sequenced in a study of PD-L1 blockade in urothelial cancer. Measured with immunoSEQ multiplex PCR; TCRdb has only the in-frame clones, and not every one. The sample holds 85,000 to 90,000 clones, 90% seen once. The input for sequencing was PBMCs, taken around atezolizumab (anti-PD-L1) treatment. These receptors were obtained from a man in his sixties with urothelial cancer.

Regarding this clone: The same CDR3 also results from other DNA sequences found in this sample. The V and J genes are TRBV19 and TRBJ2-7, with D maybe TRBD2 (6 bases). Trimming shortened V by 1 base and J by 0 bases, and 7 bases separated the two germline ends. The CDR3 loop spans 14 amino acids. CDR1 LNHDA and CDR2 SQIVND come from the germline V gene (reference sequence). The chain's CDR3 is CASSIAGSSYEQYF. The CDR3 region has the DNA TGTGCCAGTAGTATAGCCGGGAGCTCCTACGAGCAGTACTTC.

This clone was observed once. The genes are TRBV19 and TRBJ2-6; D remains unclear. CDR3 size: 16 residues. Trimming cost V 5 bases and J 0 bases, with 11 bases left between them. CDR1 and CDR2 from the germline V gene are LNHDA and SQIVND (reference sequence). CDR3 residues: CASSWLDTSGANVLTF. CDR3 DNA sequence: TGTGCCAGTAGTTGGCTCGACACCTCTGGGGCCAACGTCCTGACTTTC.

The chain couples TRBV7-2 to TRBJ2-1; possibly TRBD2 for D (6 bases). V lost 4 bases to trimming and J lost 1 base, with 11 bases between them. Germline assignment: CDR1 SGHTA and CDR2 FQGNSA. The CDR3 covers 15 residues. The CDR3 DNA follows: TGTGCCAGCAGCTCCGGGAGTAGTTCCTACAATGAGCAGTTCTTC. It is translated as CASSSGSSSYNEQFF.

The V and J genes are TRBV27 and TRBJ2-1, with 10 bases that match TRBD2. V lost 4 bases and J lost 4; bases outside the gene matches: 4. The length of the CDR3 is 15 residues. Germline lookup yields CDR1 MNHEY and CDR2 SMNVEV (reference sequence). CDR3 nucleotide sequence: TGTGCCAGCAGTTCCGGGACTAGCGATTACAATGAGCAGTTCTTC. Encoded protein: CASSSGTSDYNEQFF.

The chain combines TRBV5-6 with TRBJ2-3, with D perhaps TRBD1 (6 bases). V lost 2 bases and J lost 6, with 16 bases in between. Germline lookup yields CDR1 SGHDT and CDR2 YYEEEE. This CDR3 has 15 residues. The chain's CDR3 is CASSFGGRVEDTQYF. CDR3 coding DNA: TGTGCCAGCAGCTTTGGGGGCCGTGTTGAGGATACGCAGTATTTT.

This clone occurred once. The genes are TRBV6-5 and TRBJ1-2; D is perhaps TRBD1 (5 bases). This CDR3 has 14 amino acids. CDR1 and CDR2 from the germline V gene are MNHEY and SVGAGI. The ends were cut back, 0 bases at V and 3 bases at J, with 8 bases in the middle. The CDR3 sequence is CASSYSEGYYGYTF. CDR3 coding DNA: TGTGCCAGCAGTTACTCGGAGGGGTACTATGGCTACACCTTC.

The chain combines TRBV6-5 with TRBJ2-1, with 7 bases identical to TRBD1. The ends lost 4 bases at V and 5 bases at J; junction bases unmatched: 5. Germline loops: CDR1 MNHEY, CDR2 SVGAGI. The CDR3 totals 14 residues. The CDR3 loop reads CASSWSTGNNEQFF. The CDR3 nucleotides read TGTGCCAGCAGTTGGTCGACAGGGAACAATGAGCAGTTCTTC.

The rearrangement joins TRBV19 to TRBJ2-2; 7 bases align to TRBD1. The CDR3 length is 15 residues. The V segment lost 9 bases and the J segment 7 bases; nucleotides outside the gene matches: 14. Germline CDR1 reads LNHDA; CDR2 reads SQIVND (reference sequence). This CDR3 reads CASYKRTGEYGELFF. The CDR3 DNA reads as TGTGCCAGCTACAAAAGGACAGGCGAGTACGGGGAGCTGTTTTTT.

This chain uses TRBV28 with TRBJ2-1; 11 bases match TRBD2. Germline trimming cut 6 bases from V and 0 bases from J; bases unmatched to any gene: 4. CDR3 size: 16 residues. Germline CDR1 is MDHEN and CDR2 is SYDVKM. The CDR3 nucleotides are TGTGCCAGCAGCCCGACTAGCGGGAACTCCTACAATGAGCAGTTCTTC. It translates to CASSPTSGNSYNEQFF.

This sequence joins TRBV28 and TRBJ1-4; D perhaps matches TRBD1 (6 bases). The germline gives CDR1 MDHEN, CDR2 SYDVKM. The CDR3 runs to 15 residues. Trimming cost V 6 bases and J 8 bases, with 19 bases left between them. The CDR3 DNA reads TGTGCCAGCAGCCAGCCCGGGGGGGGCGGCGAAAAACTGTTTTTT. This codes for CASSQPGGGGEKLFF.

The CDR3, as DNA: TGTGCCAGCAGCGTTACAGGGAGCAACTATGGCTACACCTTC. Protein product: CASSVTGSNYGYTF. The chain joins TRBV9 to TRBJ1-2, with D tentatively TRBD1 (6 bases). This CDR3 comprises 14 residues. Germline CDR1 SGDLS, CDR2 YYNGEE. Deletions cut 2 bases from V and 2 bases from J, with 10 bases between.

This chain links TRBV7-9 with TRBJ2-5; tentative D call: TRBD1 (5 bases). The CDR3 runs 15 residues. Germline loops: CDR1 SEHNR, CDR2 FQNEAQ (reference sequence). V was trimmed by 4 bases and J by 1 base, leaving 13 bases between them. This CDR3 is CASSWERGTQETQYF. The CDR3 region has the DNA TGTGCCAGCAGCTGGGAAAGGGGAACCCAAGAGACCCAGTACTTC.

This clone occurred once. The rearrangement joins TRBV11-1 to TRBJ2-7, with 7 positions matching TRBD1. Trimming took 5 bases from V and 4 from J; bases not matched to a gene: 5. Germline CDR1 reads SGHAT; CDR2 reads FQDESV (reference sequence). The CDR3 has 13 residues. The CDR3 is CASSRGTAYEQYF. CDR3 sequence (DNA): TGTGCCAGCAGCCGAGGGACAGCATACGAGCAGTACTTC.

This chain joins TRBV6-5 and TRBJ2-5, with 10 nucleotides matching TRBD1. The length of the CDR3 is 15 residues. Looked up from germline, CDR1 is MNHEY and CDR2 is SVGAGI. Trimming removed 6 bases from V and 7 bases from J; junction bases left unmatched: 11. CDR3 DNA: TGTGCCAGCAGAATTTTGGGACAGGGGAAAGCGACCCAGTACTTC. Translated, it gives CASRILGQGKATQYF.

This sequence joins TRBV18 and TRBJ2-1; the D gene is possibly TRBD1 (5 bases). Per germline, CDR1 KGHSH and CDR2 LQKENI. This CDR3 is 11 amino acids long. V dropped 4 bases and J dropped 9 bases, with 7 bases sitting between them. The chain's CDR3 is CASSRQGEQFF. CDR3 in DNA: TGTGCCAGCTCACGTCAGGGTGAGCAGTTCTTC.

The chain has TRBV5-1 and TRBJ2-7, with 7 bases fitting TRBD1. CDR3 size: 15 residues. Germline V gene lookup returns CDR1 SGHRS and CDR2 YFSETQ. The V and J ends lost 0 bases and 3 bases, in that order; junction bases with no gene match: 6. For the CDR3, the DNA is TGCGCCAGCAGCTTGGGGGAACAGGGGTTCTACGAGCAGTACTTC. Its protein is CASSLGEQGFYEQYF.

The V and J genes are TRBV28 and TRBJ1-2; D may be TRBD1 (5 bases). The CDR3 has 12 residues. Germline-derived CDR1 and CDR2 are MDHEN and SYDVKM. V dropped 8 bases and J dropped 0 bases, with 7 bases sitting between them. CDR3 in DNA: TGTGCCAGCGACAGACCTAACTATGGCTACACCTTC. Its protein is CASDRPNYGYTF.

This clone came up a few times. The chain couples TRBV7-2 to TRBJ2-7; 8 bases are shared with TRBD1. The V gene's germline CDR1 is SGHTA and CDR2 FQGNSA. V shed 5 bases and J 3 bases; nucleotides not matched to a gene: 6. CDR3 length: 14 amino acids. The DNA of the CDR3 is TGTGCCAGCAGCCCGGACAGGGTCAGCTACGAGCAGTACTTC. Translating it yields CASSPDRVSYEQYF.

V gene TRBV6-1 combines with J gene TRBJ2-3; 7 nucleotides agree with TRBD2. From germline, CDR1 is MNHNS and CDR2 SASEGT. V gave up 6 bases and J gave up 0 bases; unmatched junction bases: 3. The CDR3 has 14 amino acids. The CDR3 DNA reads TGTGCCAGCAGCCTCGGGGGGAGCACAGATACGCAGTATTTT. Translated: CASSLGGSTDTQYF.

This clone was detected only once. The chain employs TRBV11-2 and TRBJ2-3; 10 nucleotides match TRBD1. V shed 6 bases, J shed 3 bases, and the junction held 9 bases outside the gene matches. Germline CDR1 and CDR2: SGHAT and FQNNGV. The length of the CDR3 is 16 residues. The CDR3 loop reads CASRSPGQGRTDTQYF. The CDR3, as DNA: TGTGCCAGCAGGTCCCCGGGACAGGGGAGGACAGATACGCAGTATTTT.

The genes are TRBV18 and TRBJ1-2, with 7 bases aligning to TRBD1. CDR1 is KGHSH and CDR2 is LQKENI in the germline V gene. Unmatched junction bases numbered 10, after V lost 3 bases and J lost 6 bases. The CDR3 runs 15 residues. The CDR3 DNA is TGTGCCAGCTCACCGTCGTCGACAGGGAATAATGGCTACACCTTC. As protein: CASSPSSTGNNGYTF.

V is TRBV5-5 and J is TRBJ1-6; 7 bases align to TRBD1. The CDR3 sequence is 15 residues long. Germline trimming cut 7 bases from V and 4 bases from J; bases unmatched to any gene: 8. Germline V lookup: CDR1 SGHKS, CDR2 YYEKEE (reference sequence). The DNA of the CDR3 is TGTGCCAGCCAAGACGGACAGGTATATAATTCACCCCTCCACTTT. Translating it yields CASQDGQVYNSPLHF.

The chain couples TRBV7-3 to TRBJ2-1, with TRBD2 matching over 9 bases. Germline assignment: CDR1 SGHTA and CDR2 FQGTGA. V trimming: 5 bases; J trimming: 12 bases; junction bases outside the gene matches: 8. The CDR3 sequence is 13 residues long. CDR3 nucleotide sequence: TGTGCCAGCAGCGTAGGCGGGGGGGATGGGCAGTTCTTC. Amino acid sequence: CASSVGGGDGQFF.

The genes are TRBV2 and TRBJ1-6; 8 nucleotides align to TRBD1. The CDR3 length is 15 residues. Germline V gene data show CDR1 as SNHLY and CDR2 as FYNNEI. V lost 0 bases and J lost 10; bases outside the gene matches: 5. The CDR3: CASSEAGTGNSPLHF. In nucleotides, the CDR3 is TGTGCCAGCAGTGAAGCGGGGACAGGTAACTCACCCCTCCACTTT.

CDR3: CASSRGDTQYF. The CDR3 nucleotides read TGTGCCAGCAGCCGCGGAGATACGCAGTATTTT. The chain recombines TRBV5-8 with TRBJ2-3; D is unresolved. Germline V gene lookup returns CDR1 SGHTS and CDR2 YDEGEE. The CDR3 spans 11 residues. V was pared by 4 bases and J by 5 bases, with 5 bases between.

The chain has TRBV11-1 and TRBJ2-3; possible D gene TRBD2, 6 bases. Germline assignment: CDR1 SGHAT and CDR2 FQDESV (reference sequence). Trimming removed 5 bases from V and 12 bases from J, with 18 bases in between. The CDR3 runs to 13 residues. The CDR3 protein is CASSPTGGEIQYF. The CDR3 coding sequence is TGTGCCAGCAGCCCGACCGGAGGGGAAATTCAGTATTTT.

The V and J genes are TRBV7-8 and TRBJ2-4; TRBD2 matches at 13 bases. The CDR3 has 18 residues. The J segment lost 1 base and the V segment lost 3 bases, leaving 6 bases of the junction unmatched. Germline V gene lookup returns CDR1 SGHVS and CDR2 FQNEAQ. The CDR3 sequence: CASSLRLAGGVAKNIQYF. The CDR3 region has the DNA TGTGCCAGCAGCTTGCGACTAGCGGGAGGTGTGGCCAAAAACATTCAGTACTTC. Full variable domain (missing parts from reference TRBV7-8 and TRBJ2-4): GAGVSQSPRYKVAKRGQDVALRCDPISGHVSLFWYQQALGQGPEFLTYFQNEAQLDKSGLPSDRFFAERPEGSVSTLKIQRTQQEDSAVYLCASSLRLAGGVAKNIQYFGAGTRLSVL.

This clone was found once. The junction differs from germline at one of its ends, possibly a read error. The chain uses TRBV6-5 and TRBJ2-7, with 12 bases matching TRBD1. Germline lookup yields CDR1 MNHEY and CDR2 SVGAGI. The CDR3 contains 14 residues. CDR3 sequence reads: CASSGTGGAYGQYF. DNA for the CDR3: TGTGCCAGCAGTGGGACAGGGGGCGCTTACGGGCAGTACTTC.